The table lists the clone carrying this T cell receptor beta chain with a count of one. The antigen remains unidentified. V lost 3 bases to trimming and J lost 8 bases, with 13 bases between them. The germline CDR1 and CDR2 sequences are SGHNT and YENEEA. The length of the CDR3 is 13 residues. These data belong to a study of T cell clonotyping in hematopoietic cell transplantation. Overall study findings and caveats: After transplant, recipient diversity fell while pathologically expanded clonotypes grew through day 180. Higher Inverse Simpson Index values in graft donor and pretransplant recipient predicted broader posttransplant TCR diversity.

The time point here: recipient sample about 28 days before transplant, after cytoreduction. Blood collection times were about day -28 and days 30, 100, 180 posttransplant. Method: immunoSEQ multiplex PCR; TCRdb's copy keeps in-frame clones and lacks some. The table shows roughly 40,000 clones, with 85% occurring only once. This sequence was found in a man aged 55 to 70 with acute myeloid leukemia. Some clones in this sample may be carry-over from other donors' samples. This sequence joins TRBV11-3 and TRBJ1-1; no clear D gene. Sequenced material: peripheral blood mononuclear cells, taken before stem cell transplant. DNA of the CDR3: TGTGCCAGCAGCTTGCTGTCGGGCTACGAAGCTTTCTTT. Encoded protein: CASSLLSGYEAFF. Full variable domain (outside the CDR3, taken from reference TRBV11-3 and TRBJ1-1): EAGVVQSPRYKIIEKKQPVAFWCNPISGHNTLYWYLQNLGQGPELLIRYENEEAVDDSQLPKDRFSAERLKGVDSTLKIQPAELGDSAVYLCASSLLSGYEAFFGQGTRLTVV.